This TCR beta chain was captured in a study of vaccination and CD4 T cells after COVID-19. Study-level information: Stimulation used overlapping spike peptides from SARS-CoV-2, HCoV-NL63, HCoV-OC43 and HCoV-229E.

On this clonotype itself: Its antigen is undetermined.

Stated time point: late sampling 161 to 241 days after vaccination in a few convalescent patients. Sample treatment: approximately nine-day PBMC culture with coronavirus spike peptide pools or control peptides (ViraFEST assay). The Oncomine TCR Beta short-read assay sequenced DNA from cultured CD4+ T cells. TCRdb fed the PCR reads into MiXCR, producing one record per CDR3 protein. Of about 21,000 distinct CDR3 sequences in the sample, roughly 50% were seen once. V lost 4 bases and J 8 bases, leaving 6 bases between the germline ends. The CDR3 has 12 residues. Per the germline V gene, CDR1 is MNHEY and CDR2 is SVGEGT.

Sequenced here: CD4+ T cells from blood, cultured in vitro, sampled about 7 months after SARS-CoV-2 vaccination. The chain is built from TRBV6-2 or TRBV6-3 and TRBJ1-6; D uncertain. The receptor was isolated from a human donor who had recovered from COVID-19. The CDR3 DNA follows: TGTGCCAGCAGTTTTAAGGATTCACCCCTCCACTTT. It yields the protein CASSFKDSPLHF.